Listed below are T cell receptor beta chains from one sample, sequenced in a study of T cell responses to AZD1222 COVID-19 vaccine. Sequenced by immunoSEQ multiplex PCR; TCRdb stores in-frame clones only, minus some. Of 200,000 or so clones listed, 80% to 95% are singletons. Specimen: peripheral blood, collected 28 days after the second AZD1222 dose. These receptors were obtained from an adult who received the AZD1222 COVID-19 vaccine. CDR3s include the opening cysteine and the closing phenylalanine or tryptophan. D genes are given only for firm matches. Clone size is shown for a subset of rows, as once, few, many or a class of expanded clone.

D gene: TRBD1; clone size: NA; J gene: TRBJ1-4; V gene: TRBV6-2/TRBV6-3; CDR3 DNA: TGTGCCAGCAGTTACGTAGGCTCGGGGACAGGGCAAAGTGAAAAACTGTTTTTT; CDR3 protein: CASSYVGSGTGQSEKLFF
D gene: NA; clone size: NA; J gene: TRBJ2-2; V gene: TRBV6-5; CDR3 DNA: TGTGCCAGCAGTTACTTTAGCGGGACAGCCGGGGAGCTGTTTTTT; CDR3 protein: CASSYFSGTAGELFF
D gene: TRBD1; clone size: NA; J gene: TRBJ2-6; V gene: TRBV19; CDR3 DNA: TGTGCCAGTAACCGGGGACAGGGGGCCACTGGGGCCAACGTCCTGACTTTC; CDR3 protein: CASNRGQGATGANVLTF
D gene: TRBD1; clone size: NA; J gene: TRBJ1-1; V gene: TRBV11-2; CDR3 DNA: TGTGCCAGCAGCTCTTACAGGGGGAACACTGAAGCTTTCTTT; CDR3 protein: CASSSYRGNTEAFF
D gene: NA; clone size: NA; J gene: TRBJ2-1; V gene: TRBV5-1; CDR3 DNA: TGCGCCAGCAGCTTGTCGACTGGGACTTACGGTGAGCAGTTCTTC; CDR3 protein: CASSLSTGTYGEQFF
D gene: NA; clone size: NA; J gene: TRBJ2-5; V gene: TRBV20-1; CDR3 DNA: TGCAGTGCTACTAACCTGGAGACCCAGTACTTC; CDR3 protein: CSATNLETQYF
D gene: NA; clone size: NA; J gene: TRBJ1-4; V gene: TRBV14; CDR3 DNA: TGTGCCAGCAGCCGCCCCGGGACAACTAATGAAAAACTGTTTTTT; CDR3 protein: CASSRPGTTNEKLFF
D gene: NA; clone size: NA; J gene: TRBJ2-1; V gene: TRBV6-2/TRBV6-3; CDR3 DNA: TGTGCCAGCAGTCCAGCGACAAGCTCCTACAATGAGCAGTTCTTC; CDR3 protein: CASSPATSSYNEQFF
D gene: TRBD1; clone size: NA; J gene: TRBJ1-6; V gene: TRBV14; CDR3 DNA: TGTGCCAGCAGCAAGTGGACAGGGAGCTCCTATAATTCACCCCTCCACTTT; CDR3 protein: CASSKWTGSSYNSPLHF
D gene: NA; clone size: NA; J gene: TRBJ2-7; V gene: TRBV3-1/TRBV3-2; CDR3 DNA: TGTGCCAGCAGCCAAGTTCGCACTCCTAACAACGAGCAGTACTTC; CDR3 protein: CASSQVRTPNNEQYF
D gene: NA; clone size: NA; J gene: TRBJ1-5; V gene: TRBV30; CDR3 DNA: TGTGCCTGGAGTCCCGGGGGTAATCAGCCCCAGCATTTT; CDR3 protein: CAWSPGGNQPQHF
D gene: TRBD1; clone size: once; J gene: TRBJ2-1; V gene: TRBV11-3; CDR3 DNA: TGTGCCAGCAGCTTAGAAGGACAGGGCTACAATGAGCAGTTCTTC; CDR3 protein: CASSLEGQGYNEQFF
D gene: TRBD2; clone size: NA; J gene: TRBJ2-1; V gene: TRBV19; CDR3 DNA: TGTGCCAGTAGGGCTAGCGGGAACCCAGAGCAGTTCTTC; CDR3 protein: CASRASGNPEQFF
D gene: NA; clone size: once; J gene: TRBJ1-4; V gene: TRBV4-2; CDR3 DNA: TGTGCCAGCAGCCTCCAGAGTTCTAATGAAAAACTGTTTTTT; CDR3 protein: CASSLQSSNEKLFF
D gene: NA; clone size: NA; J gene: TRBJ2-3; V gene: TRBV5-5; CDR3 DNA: TGTGCCAGCAGCCCCCGGACGGGGGCGGATACGCAGTATTTT; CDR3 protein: CASSPRTGADTQYF
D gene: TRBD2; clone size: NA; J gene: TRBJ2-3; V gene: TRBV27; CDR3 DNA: TGTGCCAGCAGTTTAATAGCGGGGGCCAGCACAGATACGCAGTATTTT; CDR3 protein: CASSLIAGASTDTQYF
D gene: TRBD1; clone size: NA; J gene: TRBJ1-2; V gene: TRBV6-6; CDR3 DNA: TGTGCCAGCACCCAGACAGGGTTTGGCGGCTACACCTTC; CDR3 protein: CASTQTGFGGYTF
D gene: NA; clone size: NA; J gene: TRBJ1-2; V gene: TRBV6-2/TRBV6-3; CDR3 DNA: TGTGCCAGCAGTTACTTCTTCACCGCGACAGAGAACTATGGCTACACCTTC; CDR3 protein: CASSYFFTATENYGYTF
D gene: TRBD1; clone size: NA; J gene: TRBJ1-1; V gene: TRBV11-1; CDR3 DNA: TGTGCCAGCAGCTTGCCTGACAGGGGAACGAACACTGAAGCTTTCTTT; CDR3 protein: CASSLPDRGTNTEAFF
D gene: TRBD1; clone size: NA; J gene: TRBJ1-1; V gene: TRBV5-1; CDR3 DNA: TGCGCCAGCAGCGGGATGGGACAGGGGAACACTGAAGCTTTCTTT; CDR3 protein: CASSGMGQGNTEAFF
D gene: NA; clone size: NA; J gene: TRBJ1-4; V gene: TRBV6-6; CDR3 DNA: TGTGCCAGCAGTTACTATGGGGGGAGGGATGAAAAACTGTTTTTT; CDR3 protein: CASSYYGGRDEKLFF
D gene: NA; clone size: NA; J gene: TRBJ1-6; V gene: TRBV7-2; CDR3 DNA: TGTGCCAGCAGCTCGGGACCCGCTAATTCACCCCTCCACTTT; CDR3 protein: CASSSGPANSPLHF
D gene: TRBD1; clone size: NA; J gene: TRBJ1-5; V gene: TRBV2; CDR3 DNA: TGTGCCAGCAGTGCGGGACAGACACCCAATCAGCCCCAGCATTTT; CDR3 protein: CASSAGQTPNQPQHF
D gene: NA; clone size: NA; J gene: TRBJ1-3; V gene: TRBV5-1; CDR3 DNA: TGCGCCAGCAGCTTGGTTGGGGGCTCTGGAAACACCATATATTTT; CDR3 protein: CASSLVGGSGNTIYF
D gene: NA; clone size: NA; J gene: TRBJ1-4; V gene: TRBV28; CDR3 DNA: TGTGCCAGCAGTTTACACACAGGGACTGCAACTAATGAAAAACTGTTTTTT; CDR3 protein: CASSLHTGTATNEKLFF
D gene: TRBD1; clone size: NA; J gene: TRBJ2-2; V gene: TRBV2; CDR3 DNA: TGTGCCAGCAGTGGACAGGGGAGTACCGGGGAGCTGTTTTTT; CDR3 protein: CASSGQGSTGELFF
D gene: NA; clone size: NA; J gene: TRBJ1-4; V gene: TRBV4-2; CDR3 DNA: TGTGCCAGCAGCCAAGAGGGGAGGTTTACTAATGAAAAACTGTTTTTT; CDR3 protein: CASSQEGRFTNEKLFF
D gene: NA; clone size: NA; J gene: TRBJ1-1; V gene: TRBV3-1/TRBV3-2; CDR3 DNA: TGTGCCAGCAGCAACGAGGGAAACACTGAAGCTTTCTTT; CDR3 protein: CASSNEGNTEAFF
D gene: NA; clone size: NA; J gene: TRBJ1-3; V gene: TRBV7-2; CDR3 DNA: TGTGCCAGCAGCCCGAGGGCCTCCGGCTCTGGAAACACCATATATTTT; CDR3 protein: CASSPRASGSGNTIYF
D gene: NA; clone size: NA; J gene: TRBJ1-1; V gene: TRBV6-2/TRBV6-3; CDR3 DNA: TGTGCCAGCAGTTGGCGCGGGCGACCTGAAGCTTTCTTT; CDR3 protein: CASSWRGRPEAFF
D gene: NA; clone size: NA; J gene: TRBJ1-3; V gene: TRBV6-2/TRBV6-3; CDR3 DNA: TGTGCCAGCAGTTACTCGACAAAAGGAAACACCATATATTTT; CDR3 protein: CASSYSTKGNTIYF
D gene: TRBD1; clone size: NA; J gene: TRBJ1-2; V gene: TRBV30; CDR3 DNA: TGTGCCTGGAGGAAGGGACAGGGCGGTGGCTACACCTTC; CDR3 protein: CAWRKGQGGGYTF
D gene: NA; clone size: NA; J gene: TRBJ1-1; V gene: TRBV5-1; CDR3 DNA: TGCGCCAGCAGCCTAGGACGGCCGCTCACTGAAGCTTTCTTT; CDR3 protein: CASSLGRPLTEAFF
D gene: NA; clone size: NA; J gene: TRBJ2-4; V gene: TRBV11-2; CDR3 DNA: TGTGCCAGCAGCTTATGGCAGGAGGGCATTCAGTACTTC; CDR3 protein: CASSLWQEGIQYF
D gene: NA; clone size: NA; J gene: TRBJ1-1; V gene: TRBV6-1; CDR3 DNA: TGTGCCAGCAGTGAATGGTGGGATCTGGACACTGAAGCTTTCTTT; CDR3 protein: CASSEWWDLDTEAFF
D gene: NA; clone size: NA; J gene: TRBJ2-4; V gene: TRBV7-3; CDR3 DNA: TGTGCCAGCAGCTTAATGGGTGGAGAAAACATTCAGTACTTC; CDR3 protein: CASSLMGGENIQYF
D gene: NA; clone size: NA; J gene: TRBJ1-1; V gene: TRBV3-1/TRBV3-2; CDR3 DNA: TGTGCCAGCAGCCAAGGACCTTCCACTGAAGCTTTCTTT; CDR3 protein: CASSQGPSTEAFF
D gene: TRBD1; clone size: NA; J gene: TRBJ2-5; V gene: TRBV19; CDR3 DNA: TGTGCCAGTAGTATTATTGGGTTGGGACAGGACAAGACGGAGACCCAGTACTTC; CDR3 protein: CASSIIGLGQDKTETQYF
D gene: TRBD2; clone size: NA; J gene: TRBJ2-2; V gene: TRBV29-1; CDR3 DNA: TGCAGCGTTTGGACTAGCGGGGGCCTCAGCACCGGGGAGCTGTTTTTT; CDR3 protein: CSVWTSGGLSTGELFF
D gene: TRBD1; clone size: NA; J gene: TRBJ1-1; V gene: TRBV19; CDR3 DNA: TGTGCCAGTAGTGGGACAGGGGTTGACACTGAAGCTTTCTTT; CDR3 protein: CASSGTGVDTEAFF
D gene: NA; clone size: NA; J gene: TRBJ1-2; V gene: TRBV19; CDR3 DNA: TGTGCCAGTAGTATGTTGGGGACTTCTAACTATGGCTACACCTTC; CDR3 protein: CASSMLGTSNYGYTF
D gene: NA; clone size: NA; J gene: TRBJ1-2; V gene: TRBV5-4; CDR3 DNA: TGTGCCAGCAGCTTGGGTGGCCAGGTTGATGGCTACACCTTC; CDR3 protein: CASSLGGQVDGYTF
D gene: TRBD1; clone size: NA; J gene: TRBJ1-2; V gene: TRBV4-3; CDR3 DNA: TGCGCCAGCAGCCAAGGACAGGGGGGTGATGGCTACACCTTC; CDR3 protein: CASSQGQGGDGYTF
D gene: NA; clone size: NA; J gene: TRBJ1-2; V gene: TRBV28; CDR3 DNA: TGTGCCAGCAGGGCGCGCCGGGGGGTCTATGGCTACACCTTC; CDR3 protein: CASRARRGVYGYTF
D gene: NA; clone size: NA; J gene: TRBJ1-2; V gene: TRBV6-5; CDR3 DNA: TGTGCCAGCAGTCCGGGACACAATAACTATGGCTACACCTTC; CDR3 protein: CASSPGHNNYGYTF
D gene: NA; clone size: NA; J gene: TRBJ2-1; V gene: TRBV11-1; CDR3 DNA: TGTGCCAGCAGCCCGCGATCAGGGGTATACAATGAGCAGTTCTTC; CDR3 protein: CASSPRSGVYNEQFF
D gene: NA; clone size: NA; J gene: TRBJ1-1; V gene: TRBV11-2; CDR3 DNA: TGTGCCAGCAGCTACCGTTACGTGGGCACTGAAGCTTTCTTT; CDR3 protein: CASSYRYVGTEAFF
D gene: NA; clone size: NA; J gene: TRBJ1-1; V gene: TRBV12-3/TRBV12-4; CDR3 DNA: TGTGCCAGCAGTAGACAGAACACTGAAGCTTTCTTT; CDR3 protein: CASSRQNTEAFF
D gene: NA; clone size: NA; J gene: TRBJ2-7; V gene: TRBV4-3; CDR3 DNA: TGCGCCAGCAGCCTCAACCTAGGGGAGCAGTACTTC; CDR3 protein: CASSLNLGEQYF
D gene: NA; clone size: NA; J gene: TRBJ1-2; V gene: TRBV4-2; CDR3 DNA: TGTGCCAGCAGCCAAGCAACACAGGGAGCTAACTATGGCTACACCTTC; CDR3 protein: CASSQATQGANYGYTF
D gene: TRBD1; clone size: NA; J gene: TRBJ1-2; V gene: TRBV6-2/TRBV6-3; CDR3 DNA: TGTGCCAGCAGTTACCGAGGACAGGGGAATGGTGGCTACACCTTC; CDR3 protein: CASSYRGQGNGGYTF
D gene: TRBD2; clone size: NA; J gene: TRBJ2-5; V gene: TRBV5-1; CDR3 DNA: TGCGCCAGCAGCTTGTCGACCCCGCGGGGGGAGACCCAGTACTTC; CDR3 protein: CASSLSTPRGETQYF
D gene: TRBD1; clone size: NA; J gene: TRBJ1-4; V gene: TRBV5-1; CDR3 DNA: TGCGCCAGCAGCGCACAGGGGGCGGCTAATGAAAAACTGTTTTTT; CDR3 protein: CASSAQGAANEKLFF
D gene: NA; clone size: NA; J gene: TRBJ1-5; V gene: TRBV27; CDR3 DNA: TGTGCCAGCAGTTTATTCCTTACCGACGGAATCAATCAGCCCCAGCATTTT; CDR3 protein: CASSLFLTDGINQPQHF
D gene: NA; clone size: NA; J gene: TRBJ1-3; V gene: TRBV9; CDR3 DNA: TGTGCCAGCCCCGGGGCTGGAAACACCATATATTTT; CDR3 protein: CASPGAGNTIYF
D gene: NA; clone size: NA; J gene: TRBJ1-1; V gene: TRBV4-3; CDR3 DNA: TGCGCCAGCAGCCAAGAGTGGGCACAGAACACTGAAGCTTTCTTT; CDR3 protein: CASSQEWAQNTEAFF